A single sample gave rise to the 16 T cell receptor beta chains below, sequenced in a study of T-cell reconstitution after alpha-beta-depleted transplantation in children. The library targeted TCRbeta and was prepared with unique molecular identifiers. TCRdb reanalysed the PCR reads using MiXCR and keeps one entry per CDR3 protein. The repertoire holds 350,000 to 400,000 distinct CDR3 sequences, about 14% seen once, with 3.5% to 4.5% in the top ten. The material sequenced was PBMCs, taken from the stem cell graft. The receptors come from a human donor who donated a stem cell graft to a child with Fanconi anemia.

V and J are TRBV4-3 and TRBJ2-4; D tentatively reads TRBD1 or TRBD2 (5 bases each). This CDR3 is built from 13 residues. The germline V gene encodes CDR1 LGHNA and CDR2 YSLEER. The germline V and J ends were trimmed by 1 base and 7 bases, with 8 bases remaining between them. The CDR3 reads CASSQGGENIQYF. The DNA for the CDR3 is TGCGCCAGCAGCCAAGGAGGGGAGAACATTCAGTACTTC.

This clonotype showed up many times. The chain couples TRBV11-2 to TRBJ2-5, with 11 positions matching TRBD2. CDR1 SGHAT and CDR2 FQNNGV come from the germline V gene. With V trimmed by 7 bases and J by 2 bases, 18 bases remained unmatched. The CDR3 extends over 19 amino acids. CDR3 amino acids: CASTQKLAGATWVQETQYF. Here the CDR3 DNA reads TGTGCCAGCACCCAAAAACTAGCGGGGGCTACCTGGGTGCAAGAGACCCAGTACTTC.

As DNA, the CDR3 is TGTGCCAGCAGCGCCCCTGGTATGCCCTACAATGAGCAGTTCTTC. Protein product: CASSAPGMPYNEQFF. The chain combines TRBV7-9 with TRBJ2-1; the D is unclear. Trimming removed 5 bases from V and 2 bases from J, with 13 bases in between. The CDR3 runs to 15 residues. The germline CDR1 and CDR2 sequences are SEHNR and FQNEAQ (reference sequence).

The table lists this clonotype with a few counts. The V call is TRBV9, the J call TRBJ2-2; the D gene is possibly TRBD1 (5 bases). Germline loops: CDR1 SGDLS, CDR2 YYNGEE. CDR3 length equals 14 residues. V shed 3 bases and J shed 3 bases, with 9 bases lying between them. CDR3 region: CASSADSYTGELFF. CDR3 bases: TGTGCCAGCAGCGCCGACAGTTACACCGGGGAGCTGTTTTTT.

This clonotype was counted between two and nine times. The chain combines TRBV7-3 with TRBJ1-1; D is unclear. Trimming pared 5 bases from V and 6 bases from J, leaving 13 bases between. Germline-derived CDR1 and CDR2 are SGHTA and FQGTGA. This CDR3 comprises 13 residues. The CDR3 sequence is CASSASTLAEAFF. CDR3 sequence (DNA): TGTGCCAGCAGCGCCTCAACACTGGCTGAAGCTTTCTTT.

This clonotype was counted between two and nine times. The rearrangement links TRBV27 to TRBJ2-2, with 8 bases matching TRBD1. V was clipped by 6 bases and J by 4 bases; unmatched bases: 7. This CDR3 comprises 15 residues. The V gene's germline CDR1 is MNHEY and CDR2 SMNVEV (reference sequence). The CDR3 DNA reads as TGTGCCAGCAGGCCAAGGACAGGGTTCACCGGGGAGCTGTTTTTT. Translated: CASRPRTGFTGELFF.

This chain joins TRBV7-2 and TRBJ2-1; TRBD2 agrees at 12 bases. Germline V CDR1 and CDR2: SGHTA, FQGNSA. Losses at the gene ends were 1 base for V and 10 bases for J; bases not matched to a gene: 5. The CDR3 contains 15 residues. The CDR3 loop is CASSLGLAGGLEQFF. CDR3 in DNA: TGTGCCAGCAGCTTAGGGCTAGCGGGGGGGCTAGAGCAGTTCTTC.

The J gene is TRBJ1-2, the V gene TRBV20-1; D gene uncertain. The CDR3 loop spans 13 amino acids. The germline V gene encodes CDR1 DFQATT and CDR2 SNEGSKA (reference sequence). The V end was cut by 5 bases, the J end by 3 bases, with 13 bases between. This CDR3 reads CSAGANRHYGYTF. The CDR3 coding sequence is TGCAGTGCTGGAGCCAATCGACACTATGGCTACACCTTC.

This clonotype was detected ten times or more. The rearrangement links TRBV6-5 to TRBJ1-4; D remains ambiguous. Germline CDR1 is MNHEY and CDR2 is SVGAGI. The ends were cut back, 6 bases at V and 5 bases at J, with 16 bases in the middle. The CDR3 spans 15 residues. The CDR3 loop is CASSPVRSGNEKLFF. CDR3 DNA sequence: TGTGCCAGCAGCCCCGTGCGATCCGGCAATGAAAAACTGTTTTTT.

This clonotype was observed a few times. This chain uses TRBV19 with TRBJ2-1; D possibly matches TRBD1 or TRBD2 (6 bases each). Germline-derived CDR1 and CDR2 are LNHDA and SQIVND (reference sequence). Between the trimmed V and J ends, which lost 1 base and 8 bases, there was a span of 9 bases. This CDR3 is 13 amino acids long. Written as DNA, the CDR3 is TGTGCCAGTAGTATAGTAAGGGGGGATGAGCAGTTCTTC. This codes for CASSIVRGDEQFF.

There are many counts of this clonotype. The chain recombines TRBV5-1 with TRBJ1-1, with D uncertain. The CDR3 is 16 amino acids. Trimming left V 3 bases short and J 2 bases short, with 17 bases between. CDR1 and CDR2 (germline): SGHRS, YFSETQ. Here the CDR3 reads CASSSNPQWQNTEAFF. The DNA for the CDR3 is TGCGCCAGCAGCTCTAACCCACAATGGCAAAACACTGAAGCTTTCTTT.

This sequence joins TRBV4-3 and TRBJ2-1; unclear D gene. Deletions cut 2 bases from V and 6 bases from J, with 17 bases between. The CDR3 is 16 residues long. Germline V gene data show CDR1 as LGHNA and CDR2 as YSLEER. The CDR3 loop is CASSQSLAAVPNEQFF. DNA of the CDR3: TGCGCCAGCAGCCAATCTCTGGCGGCAGTCCCCAATGAGCAGTTCTTC.

J is TRBJ1-2 and V is TRBV5-1; D gene ambiguous. V gave up 0 bases and J gave up 4 bases, with 10 bases separating them. Germline V gene sequence: CDR1 SGHRS, CDR2 YFSETQ. This CDR3 comprises 14 residues. Here the CDR3 reads CASSLGVISYGYTF. The DNA of the CDR3 is TGCGCCAGCAGCTTGGGGGTCATTAGCTATGGCTACACCTTC. Supplemented by reference TRBV5-1 and TRBJ1-2, the full variable domain reads KAGVTQTPRYLIKTRGQQVTLSCSPISGHRSVSWYQQTPGQGLQFLFEYFSETQRNKGNFPGRFSGRQFSNSRSEMNVSTLELGDSALYLCASSLGVISYGYTFGSGTRLTVV.

The chain couples TRBV7-9 to TRBJ2-6, with D maybe TRBD1 (5 bases). Trimming removed 3 bases from V and 0 bases from J, with 9 bases in between. From germline, CDR1 is SEHNR and CDR2 FQNEAQ (reference sequence). This CDR3 comprises 16 residues. This chain's CDR3 is CASSFWGTSGANVLTF. The CDR3 DNA reads as TGTGCCAGCAGCTTCTGGGGCACCTCTGGGGCCAACGTCCTGACTTTC.

The chain links TRBV3-1 to TRBJ2-2; possible D gene TRBD2, 5 bases. The CDR3 loop spans 14 amino acids. In germline, CDR1 is LGHDT, CDR2 YNNKEL (reference sequence). Trimming shortened V by 3 bases and J by 3 bases, and 8 bases separated the two germline ends. The CDR3 is CASSHSGDTGELFF. CDR3 DNA sequence: TGTGCCAGCAGCCACAGCGGCGACACCGGGGAGCTGTTTTTT.

This chain joins TRBV7-8 and TRBJ2-3; no clear D gene. With 3 bases removed from V and 5 bases from J, the gap between germline ends came to 12 bases. The CDR3 extends over 14 amino acids. The germline gives CDR1 SGHVS, CDR2 FQNEAQ. The CDR3 loop reads CASSFGGSGDTQYF. In DNA, the CDR3 is TGTGCCAGCAGCTTTGGTGGGTCGGGAGATACGCAGTATTTT.